Reported below is one T cell receptor beta chain. The source of the sample is a study of blood T cell repertoires in COVID-19. Turning to the study itself: Samples taken during acute and convalescent COVID-19 were collected in the United States, Italy and Spain. Nucleic acid was either cDNA or gDNA, and it came from T cells, B-cell-depleted T cells, or PBMCs.

The CDR3 contains 15 residues. The trim removed 5 bases at V and 3 bases at J, leaving 6 bases unmatched. Germline V gene lookup returns CDR1 MRHNA and CDR2 SNTAGT. As handled by the study authors: Using reference gene primer amplification, nucleated cell counts were estimated. Profiling relied on immunoSEQ multiplex PCR, and the TCRdb table lists in-frame clones only, not all of them. V and J calls and clone size are copied from that table; D and trimming were computed from the DNA. The table records 450,000 or so clones, approximately 90% of them present only once. Enrolment of Seattle patients took place during active infection, and they were followed longitudinally.

The source is a man between 18 and 29 years old with COVID-19, enrolled during active disease. The specimen was peripheral blood. The rearrangement joins TRBV6-4 to TRBJ1-1, with 10 bases aligning to TRBD1. The CDR3 DNA reads TGTGCCAGCAGTCAGGAGGGACAGGGGTACACTGAAGCTTTCTTT. Translating it yields CASSQEGQGYTEAFF.